Each of the 25 T cell receptor beta chains below was sequenced from the same sample in a study of cytomegalovirus exposure and HLA in healthy donors. The PCR had 60 Vbeta and 13 Jbeta primers. Here immunoSEQ multiplex PCR was the method, and the copy in TCRdb shows in-frame clones only, minus some. The table shows around 99,000 clones, with about 77% occurring only once. The sequenced sample was PBMCs. These receptors were obtained from a man in his forties in good health and CMV-seronegative.

The chain uses TRBV7-8 and TRBJ2-1; 8 bases fit TRBD2. The germline CDR1 and CDR2 sequences are SGHVS and FQNEAQ. CDR3 length equals 15 residues. The J segment lost 6 bases and the V segment lost 2 bases, leaving 6 bases of the junction unmatched. The CDR3 nucleotides read TGTGCCAGCAGCTTACGGGAGGGGGTGATCAATGAGCAGTTCTTC. Translating gives CASSLREGVINEQFF. The full variable domain, with the rest looked up from reference TRBV7-8 and TRBJ2-1, is GAGVSQSPRYKVAKRGQDVALRCDPISGHVSLFWYQQALGQGPEFLTYFQNEAQLDKSGLPSDRFFAERPEGSVSTLKIQRTQQEDSAVYLCASSLREGVINEQFFGPGTRLTVL.

The V call is TRBV7-3, the J call TRBJ2-7; no reliable D call. Germline loops: CDR1 SGHTA, CDR2 FQGTGA. This CDR3 comprises 12 residues. V lost 2 bases and J 5 bases, leaving 7 bases between the germline ends. Here the CDR3 reads CASSLGPHEQYF. The CDR3, as DNA: TGTGCCAGCAGCTTAGGCCCCCACGAGCAGTACTTC.

This clone was seen only a few times. The rearrangement joins TRBV19 to TRBJ1-2, with D unresolved. Germline lookup yields CDR1 LNHDA and CDR2 SQIVND (reference sequence). Trimming cost V 4 bases and J 5 bases, with 5 bases left between them. This CDR3 region has 11 residues. For the CDR3, the DNA is TGTGCCAGTAGTACTTTGTATGGCTACACCTTC. Translating it yields CASSTLYGYTF.

The gene calls are TRBV7-8 and TRBJ2-2, with D perhaps matching TRBD2 (7 bases). V shed 7 bases and J shed 4 bases, with 19 bases lying between them. CDR1 SGHVS and CDR2 FQNEAQ come from the germline V gene. The length of the CDR3 is 16 residues. CDR3 protein: CASIRGGAQGTGELFF. DNA for the CDR3: TGTGCCAGCATCCGTGGGGGGGCGCAGGGCACCGGGGAGCTGTTTTTT.

The J gene is TRBJ2-3, the V gene TRBV29-1, with a weak D call TRBD2 (7 bases). In germline, CDR1 is SQVTM, CDR2 ANQGSEA. This CDR3 contains 12 residues. V gave up 5 bases and J gave up 6 bases, with 12 bases separating them. The CDR3 spells CSVLRGGDTQYF. The DNA of the CDR3 is TGCAGCGTTCTCAGGGGAGGGGATACGCAGTATTTT.

The chain employs TRBV6-6 and TRBJ1-4, with D perhaps matching TRBD1 (6 bases). V lost 5 bases, J lost 6 bases, and 19 bases lay in between. This CDR3 comprises 16 residues. Germline V lookup: CDR1 MNHNY, CDR2 SVGAGI (reference sequence). In DNA form, the CDR3 reads TGTGCCAGCAGTAAAGGACAGTTTGTAGGGGATGAAAAACTGTTTTTT. Translation: CASSKGQFVGDEKLFF.

This chain uses TRBV14 with TRBJ1-2; D unclear. V lost 6 bases and J 1 base, leaving 6 bases between the germline ends. The CDR3 totals 12 residues. Germline CDR1 reads SGHDN; CDR2 reads FVKESK. DNA for the CDR3: TGTGCCAGCAGTGGGAGTAACTATGGCTACACCTTC. Translating it yields CASSGSNYGYTF.

V is TRBV9 and J is TRBJ2-2; 7 bases align to TRBD1. This CDR3 has 16 residues. The junction had 11 bases not matched to a gene; V was cut back by 2 bases and J by 7 bases. In germline, CDR1 is SGDLS, CDR2 YYNGEE. CDR3 bases: TGTGCCAGCAGCGTTTATGTTAGAGGGGGCGACGGGGAGCTGTTTTTT. Its protein is CASSVYVRGGDGELFF.

This sequence joins TRBV6-1 and TRBJ2-6, with 7 bases aligning to TRBD1. The germline gives CDR1 MNHNS, CDR2 SASEGT. J lost 0 bases, V lost 5 bases, and 1 base had no gene match. CDR3 length equals 15 residues. In DNA, the CDR3 is TGTGCCAGCAGTCCAGGGGGCTCTGGGGCCAACGTCCTGACTTTC. It translates to CASSPGGSGANVLTF.

This clone has only a few counts. The rearrangement uses TRBV6-4 and TRBJ1-2; 8 nucleotides align to TRBD1. V shed 3 bases and J 4 bases; nucleotides not matched to a gene: 4. This CDR3 region has 14 residues. Germline V gives CDR1 MRHNA, CDR2 SNTAGT. CDR3 DNA sequence: TGTGCCAGCAGTGAGGCAGGGGGCGGCTATGGCTACACCTTC. It codes for CASSEAGGGYGYTF.

The chain joins TRBV5-1 to TRBJ2-7, with 13 bases fitting TRBD2. The CDR3 is 17 amino acids. Per the germline V gene, CDR1 is SGHRS and CDR2 is YFSETQ. V was pared by 4 bases and J by 2 bases, with 9 bases of the junction left unmatched. CDR3 DNA sequence: TGCGCCAGCAGCCCGGGGACTAGCGGGGTCAAAACCTACGAGCAGTACTTC. This codes for CASSPGTSGVKTYEQYF.

The V gene is TRBV7-2, the J gene TRBJ2-1; 7 bases agree with TRBD1. The germline V gene has CDR1 SGHTA and CDR2 FQGNSA. V lost 10 bases and J lost 8; bases outside the gene matches: 8. This CDR3 is 12 amino acids long. DNA of the CDR3: TGTGCCACGGGACAGCTATGGGATGAGCAGTTCTTC. Translated, it gives CATGQLWDEQFF.

This clone was observed a few times. This chain connects TRBV28 to TRBJ2-7; 11 nucleotides line up with TRBD2. The J segment lost 0 bases and the V segment lost 4 bases, leaving 2 bases of the junction unmatched. The CDR3 has 15 residues. The V gene's germline CDR1 is MDHEN and CDR2 SYDVKM. The CDR3 protein is CASSSGLAASYEQYF. CDR3 in DNA: TGTGCCAGCAGTTCGGGACTAGCGGCCTCCTACGAGCAGTACTTC.

The gene calls are TRBV5-1 and TRBJ1-1; D is undetermined. Trimming left V 0 bases short and J 4 bases short, with 13 bases between. The CDR3 totals 15 residues. Germline CDR1 SGHRS, CDR2 YFSETQ. CDR3 loop: CASSLVTVTLTEAFF. Here the CDR3 DNA reads TGCGCCAGCAGCTTGGTAACCGTGACACTCACTGAAGCTTTCTTT. The full variable domain, rest sourced from reference TRBV5-1 and TRBJ1-1, is KAGVTQTPRYLIKTRGQQVTLSCSPISGHRSVSWYQQTPGQGLQFLFEYFSETQRNKGNFPGRFSGRQFSNSRSEMNVSTLELGDSALYLCASSLVTVTLTEAFFGQGTRLTVV.

The rearrangement uses TRBV14 and TRBJ2-4; 9 bases agree with TRBD1. The J segment lost 0 bases and the V segment lost 4 bases, leaving 7 bases of the junction unmatched. This CDR3 is 17 amino acids long. Germline-derived CDR1 and CDR2 are SGHDN and FVKESK. Written as DNA, the CDR3 is TGTGCCAGCAGCCCCATGGGACAGGGAGCAGCCAAAAACATTCAGTACTTC. Residues: CASSPMGQGAAKNIQYF.

J is TRBJ2-1 and V is TRBV6-1; TRBD2 matches at 10 bases. The ends lost 2 bases at V and 0 bases at J; junction bases unmatched: 10. Germline CDR1 reads MNHNS; CDR2 reads SASEGT. CDR3 length: 19 amino acids. The CDR3 DNA is TGTGCCAGCAGTGAAAGCTCTAGCGGGGGTCCCAGCTCCTACAATGAGCAGTTCTTC. Its translation: CASSESSSGGPSSYNEQFF.

This sequence joins TRBV19 and TRBJ2-1, with D possibly TRBD1 on 5 matching bases. V was shortened by 7 bases and J by 2 bases, with 15 bases between the two germline ends. The CDR3 runs to 15 residues. Germline CDR1 reads LNHDA; CDR2 reads SQIVND (reference sequence). The CDR3 sequence: CASTLDRSTYNEQFF. The CDR3 DNA sequence: TGTGCCAGTACCTTAGACAGATCTACCTACAATGAGCAGTTCTTC.

Regarding this clone: The junction differs from germline at one of its ends, possibly a read error. The chain carries TRBV7-7 and TRBJ2-3; 14 bases are a match to TRBD2. This CDR3 is built from 16 residues. The V gene's germline CDR1 is SSHAT and CDR2 FNYEAQ (reference sequence). The CDR3 region is CASSPGLAGGTDTQYF. As DNA, the CDR3 is TGTGCTAGCAGCCCGGGACTAGCGGGGGGCACAGATACGCAGTATTTT.

This chain links TRBV5-4 with TRBJ2-1; D unresolved. V was trimmed by 0 bases and J by 9 bases, leaving 10 bases between them. This CDR3 is built from 13 residues. Per the germline V gene, CDR1 is SGHNT and CDR2 is YYREEE (reference sequence). CDR3 region: CASSLGTYAEQFF. CDR3 nucleotide sequence: TGTGCCAGCAGCTTGGGTACCTACGCTGAGCAGTTCTTC.

With respect to this clone: Other DNA sequences within the sample encode an identical CDR3. The chain is built from TRBV28 and TRBJ1-1; TRBD1 is a possible D gene (5 bases). The germline gives CDR1 MDHEN, CDR2 SYDVKM. The CDR3 loop spans 13 amino acids. The V end was cut by 2 bases, the J end by 5 bases, with 9 bases between. In DNA form, the CDR3 reads TGTGCCAGCAGTTTACTAGGGGTTACTGAAGCTTTCTTT. As protein: CASSLLGVTEAFF.

The V gene is TRBV29-1, the J gene TRBJ2-7; 7 bases align to TRBD1. CDR3 length equals 13 residues. The trim removed 3 bases at V and 3 bases at J, leaving 5 bases unmatched. Germline CDR1 and CDR2: SQVTM and ANQGSEA. The CDR3 loop reads CSVEKGGGYEQYF. The CDR3 DNA follows: TGCAGCGTTGAGAAAGGGGGCGGCTACGAGCAGTACTTC.

The chain recombines TRBV7-3 with TRBJ2-1; D might be TRBD2 (5 bases). Germline CDR1 is SGHTA and CDR2 is FQGTGA. The CDR3 totals 15 residues. Deletions cut 4 bases from V and 0 bases from J, with 10 bases between. The DNA for the CDR3 is TGTGCCAGCAGCTCGGTAGCGAGCTCCTACAATGAGCAGTTCTTC. As protein: CASSSVASSYNEQFF.

The chain recombines TRBV2 with TRBJ1-2, with TRBD1 matching over 10 bases. CDR1 and CDR2 from the germline V gene are SNHLY and FYNNEI. Unmatched junction bases numbered 4, after V lost 6 bases and J lost 3 bases. CDR3 length: 14 amino acids. CDR3 region: CASRTGTGDYGYTF. The CDR3 region has the DNA TGTGCCAGCAGAACCGGGACAGGGGACTATGGCTACACCTTC.

The chain has TRBV30 and TRBJ1-4, with a weak D call TRBD1 (6 bases). V was cut by 4 bases and J by 3 bases, with 12 bases left in between. CDR3 length equals 14 residues. CDR1 and CDR2 from the germline V gene are GTSNPN and SVGIG (reference sequence). This chain's CDR3 is CAWNTGLANEKLFF. CDR3 coding DNA: TGTGCCTGGAATACAGGGCTGGCTAATGAAAAACTGTTTTTT.

J is TRBJ2-1 and V is TRBV7-9, with 11 bases that match TRBD1. The CDR3 is 19 residues long. From germline, CDR1 is SEHNR and CDR2 FQNEAQ (reference sequence). With 4 bases clipped from V and 0 bases from J, the junction kept 11 bases outside the gene matches. CDR3: CASSSTGTGGGSSYNEQFF. The DNA for the CDR3 is TGTGCCAGCAGCTCCACCGGGACAGGGGGTGGGAGCTCCTACAATGAGCAGTTCTTC.